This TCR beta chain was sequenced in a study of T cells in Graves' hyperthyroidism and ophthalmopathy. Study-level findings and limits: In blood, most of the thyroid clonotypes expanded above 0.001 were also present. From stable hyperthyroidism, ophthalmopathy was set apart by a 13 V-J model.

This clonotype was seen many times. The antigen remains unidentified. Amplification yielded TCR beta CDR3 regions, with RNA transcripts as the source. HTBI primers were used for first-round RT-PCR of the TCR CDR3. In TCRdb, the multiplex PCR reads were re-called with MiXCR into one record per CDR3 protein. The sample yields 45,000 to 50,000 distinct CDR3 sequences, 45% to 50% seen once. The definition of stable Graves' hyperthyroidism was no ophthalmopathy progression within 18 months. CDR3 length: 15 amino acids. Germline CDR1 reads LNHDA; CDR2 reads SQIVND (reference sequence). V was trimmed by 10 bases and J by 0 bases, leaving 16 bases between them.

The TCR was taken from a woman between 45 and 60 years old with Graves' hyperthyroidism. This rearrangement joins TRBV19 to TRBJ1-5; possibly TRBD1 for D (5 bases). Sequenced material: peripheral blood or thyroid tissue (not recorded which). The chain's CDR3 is CANIMAGNSNQPQHF. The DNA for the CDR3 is TGTGCCAACATCATGGCAGGGAATAGCAATCAGCCCCAGCATTTT.